The clone carrying this T cell receptor beta chain was seen only once. The V gene lost 11 bases and the J gene lost 0 bases, with 8 bases spanning the gap. The length of the CDR3 is 13 residues. Germline V gene data show CDR1 as MNHNS and CDR2 as SASEGT. These data are taken from a study of T cell repertoires in ileal Crohn's disease. Study-wide context: Postoperative therapy was given to about half: about a dozen thiopurines, roughly 18 anti-TNF agents.

TCRB immunosequencing input was five hundred nanograms of biopsy DNA per sample. The table came from immunoSEQ multiplex PCR; TCRdb's copy has only in-frame clones and leaves some out. The repertoire consists of about 13,000 clones, with around 80% occurring once and the leading ten covering around 4.1%. Regarding time point: neoterminal ileum biopsy at postoperative endoscopy, about 6 months after surgery. The chain joins TRBV6-1 to TRBJ1-6; maybe TRBD1 (6 bases). Sequencing was carried out using ileal tissue. The receptor's source is an adult with Crohn's disease. CDR3 sequence: CAGQSSYNSPLHF. The CDR3 DNA is TGTGCCGGACAGAGCTCCTATAATTCACCCCTCCACTTT.